The 27 T cell receptor beta chains in this list originate from one sample, sequenced in a study of blood T cell repertoires in COVID-19. The table came from immunoSEQ multiplex PCR; TCRdb's copy has only in-frame clones and leaves some out. The data contain roughly 140,000 clones, more than 70% of them singletons. Sequencing was performed on peripheral blood. These receptors all stem from a human donor in a cohort sampled during active COVID-19.

V is TRBV11-3 and J is TRBJ2-1; 9 bases agree with TRBD2. Looked up from germline, CDR1 is SGHNT and CDR2 is YENEEA. Germline trimming cut 2 bases from V and 8 bases from J; bases unmatched to any gene: 7. The CDR3 totals 15 residues. This CDR3 reads CASSLSLAGTHEQFF. CDR3 sequence (DNA): TGTGCCAGCAGCTTAAGCCTAGCGGGAACGCATGAGCAGTTCTTC.

The CDR3 protein is CASSTRQGIGEKLFF. For the CDR3, the DNA is TGTGCCAGCTCAACCCGACAGGGTATCGGTGAAAAACTGTTTTTT. The genes are TRBV18 and TRBJ1-4; 7 bases are shared with TRBD1. With V trimmed by 5 bases and J by 7 bases, 10 bases remained unmatched. Germline CDR1 and CDR2: KGHSH and LQKENI. The CDR3 has 15 amino acids. The complete variable domain, with remaining parts taken from reference TRBV18 and TRBJ1-4, reads NAGVMQNPRHLVRRRGQEARLRCSPMKGHSHVYWYRQLPEEGLKFMVYLQKENIIDESGMPKERFSAEFPKEGPSILRIQQVVRGDSAAYFCASSTRQGIGEKLFFGSGTQLSVL.

The rearrangement links TRBV24-1 to TRBJ2-5; D is possibly TRBD1 (6 bases). Germline values: CDR1 KGHDR, CDR2 SFDVKD. The V end lost 5 bases, the J end lost 1 base, and 13 bases lay between the germline ends. The CDR3 is 15 amino acids. The CDR3 region has the DNA TGTGCCACCAGTGGCGCCAGGGGAGTCCAAGAGACCCAGTACTTC. As protein: CATSGARGVQETQYF.

The chain recombines TRBV4-3 with TRBJ1-2, with 7 bases matching TRBD1. CDR3 length: 13 residues. V lost 4 bases to trimming and J lost 2 bases; unmatched junction nucleotides: 1. From germline, CDR1 is LGHNA and CDR2 YSLEER. CDR3 coding DNA: TGCGCCAGCAGCCTGACAGGGAACTATGGCTACACCTTC. Translation: CASSLTGNYGYTF.

This clone was seen a single time. The chain combines TRBV3-1 (or the pseudogene TRBV3-2) with TRBJ1-3; 9 bases agree with TRBD1. CDR3 size: 18 residues. The germline V gene encodes CDR1 LGHDT and CDR2 YNNKEL (reference sequence). The junction had 9 bases not matched to a gene; V was cut back by 0 bases and J by 3 bases. The CDR3 region is CASSQDLRTGVFGNTIYF. The DNA for the CDR3 is TGTGCCAGCAGCCAAGATTTGAGGACAGGGGTCTTTGGAAACACCATATATTTT.

V gene TRBV2 combines with J gene TRBJ2-2; 10 bases match TRBD1. The CDR3 spans 14 residues. The V and J ends lost 8 bases and 6 bases, in that order; junction bases with no gene match: 6. Germline CDR1 SNHLY, CDR2 FYNNEI. CDR3 sequence (DNA): TGTGCCAGCGCCAGGACAGGGGGGGCCGGGGAGCTGTTTTTT. It codes for CASARTGGAGELFF.

V gene TRBV28 combines with J gene TRBJ1-1; D remains unclear. CDR3 size: 14 residues. The V end lost 1 base, the J end lost 4 bases, and 10 bases lay between the germline ends. In germline, CDR1 is MDHEN, CDR2 SYDVKM. The CDR3 DNA sequence: TGTGCCAGCAGTTTATTAAGTACGGTCACTGAAGCTTTCTTT. Encoded protein: CASSLLSTVTEAFF.

This chain uses TRBV7-6 with TRBJ2-7, with a weak D call TRBD2 (6 bases). Between the trimmed V and J ends, which lost 2 bases and 6 bases, there was a span of 17 bases. CDR3 length equals 15 residues. In germline, CDR1 is SGHVS, CDR2 FNYEAQ. The CDR3 DNA is TGTGCCAGCAGCTTAACCACGAGTGGGGGAGGCGAGCAGTACTTC. Protein: CASSLTTSGGGEQYF.

CDR3 DNA sequence: TGTGCCAGCACCCCAGAGCGGGAGGGCCGCAATGAGCAGTTCTTC. As protein: CASTPEREGRNEQFF. The chain recombines TRBV4-2 with TRBJ2-1, with 10 bases identical to TRBD2. V lost 7 bases, J lost 6 bases, and 9 bases stayed unmatched. Germline V gene sequence: CDR1 LGHNA, CDR2 YNFKEQ. CDR3 length: 15 residues.

This rearrangement joins TRBV18 to TRBJ1-6; no reliable D call. The CDR3 is 15 amino acids. V lost 2 bases and J lost 6, with 11 bases in between. Germline CDR1 KGHSH, CDR2 LQKENI. The CDR3 nucleotides read TGTGCCAGCTCACCAGCTTCCCCGAGTAATTCACCCCTCCACTTT. Translated, it gives CASSPASPSNSPLHF.

This clone was counted between two and nine times. This chain uses TRBV5-5 with TRBJ1-2; 8 bases line up with TRBD1. The CDR3 totals 15 residues. Germline V gene data show CDR1 as SGHKS and CDR2 as YYEKEE (reference sequence). Trimming at V came to 4 bases and at J to 4 bases, leaving 9 bases not matched to a gene. The CDR3 protein is CASSHSAGGAYGYTF. CDR3 sequence (DNA): TGTGCCAGCAGCCATTCGGCAGGGGGCGCCTATGGCTACACCTTC.

This chain uses TRBV4-3 with TRBJ2-3, with 9 bases fitting TRBD2. The V gene's germline CDR1 is LGHNA and CDR2 YSLEER. The CDR3 extends over 19 amino acids. The V segment lost 4 bases and the J segment 6 bases; nucleotides outside the gene matches: 20. The DNA for the CDR3 is TGCGCCAGCAGCCCCTATACCACGGCGGGGGGGCCCTACGGGGATACGCAGTATTTT. The encoded protein is CASSPYTTAGGPYGDTQYF.

The rearrangement joins TRBV28 to TRBJ1-1; tentative D call: TRBD1 (5 bases). The CDR3 sequence is 14 residues long. Germline V gives CDR1 MDHEN, CDR2 SYDVKM. Trimming shortened V by 3 bases and J by 3 bases, and 11 bases separated the two germline ends. The CDR3, as DNA: TGTGCCAGCAGTTTTCTGGGAGGGGACACTGAAGCTTTCTTT. It specifies CASSFLGGDTEAFF.

The chain recombines TRBV19 with TRBJ1-1; maybe TRBD1 (5 bases). Germline V gives CDR1 LNHDA, CDR2 SQIVND (reference sequence). Trimming left V 3 bases short and J 4 bases short, with 9 bases between. The CDR3 has 13 residues. CDR3 sequence: CASSIGAPTEAFF. DNA for the CDR3: TGTGCCAGTAGTATTGGGGCTCCCACTGAAGCTTTCTTT.

This clone has more than one count but fewer than ten. This chain connects TRBV4-2 to TRBJ1-5, with 7 nucleotides matching TRBD1. Germline V CDR1 and CDR2: LGHNA, YNFKEQ. The junction had 11 bases not matched to a gene; V was cut back by 2 bases and J by 7 bases. This CDR3 is built from 16 residues. The CDR3 coding sequence is TGTGCCAGCAGCCAAAGTTTCGGACAGGCGCTCCAGCCCCAGCATTTT. Residues: CASSQSFGQALQPQHF.

The chain links TRBV6-5 to TRBJ1-2; D is perhaps TRBD1 (6 bases). The CDR3 length is 15 residues. Germline loops: CDR1 MNHEY, CDR2 SVGAGI. V lost 0 bases and J lost 1, with 9 bases in between. The CDR3 DNA sequence: TGTGCCAGCAGTTACTCGATACAGGGTAACTATGGCTACACCTTC. Translating gives CASSYSIQGNYGYTF.

This chain uses TRBV4-1 with TRBJ2-7; maybe TRBD1 (6 bases). Trimming pared 3 bases from V and 3 bases from J, leaving 9 bases between. CDR1 MGHRA and CDR2 YSYEKL come from the germline V gene. The CDR3 runs 13 residues. DNA of the CDR3: TGCGCCAGCAGCCACCTGGACAGCTACGAGCAGTACTTC. This gives the protein CASSHLDSYEQYF.

This chain connects TRBV4-3 to TRBJ1-2; D gene uncertain. The CDR3 totals 16 residues. Trimming removed 1 base from V and 3 bases from J, with 15 bases in between. Germline values: CDR1 LGHNA, CDR2 YSLEER. The CDR3 nucleotides are TGCGCCAGCAGCCAAGGAGTCAACCGCGGCGACTATGGCTACACCTTC. Residues: CASSQGVNRGDYGYTF.

V usage is TRBV12-3 or TRBV12-4 and J usage is TRBJ2-2; possibly TRBD2 for D (6 bases). The CDR3 spans 12 residues. V lost 10 bases and J lost 3, with 9 bases in between. DNA of the CDR3: TGTGCCATACTAGCAGACACCGGGGAGCTGTTTTTT. It yields the protein CAILADTGELFF.

The chain uses TRBV9 and TRBJ2-7, with 7 positions matching TRBD2. This CDR3 comprises 15 residues. Looked up from germline, CDR1 is SGDLS and CDR2 is YYNGEE. The trim removed 7 bases at V and 5 bases at J, leaving 15 bases unmatched. The CDR3, as DNA: TGTGCCAGCGGCCTAGAGGGGACCCGGGGGGACGAGCAGTACTTC. Amino acid sequence: CASGLEGTRGDEQYF.

The chain combines TRBV19 with TRBJ1-1, with 7 bases aligning to TRBD1. The J segment lost 7 bases and the V segment lost 5 bases, leaving 13 bases of the junction unmatched. Per the germline V gene, CDR1 is LNHDA and CDR2 is SQIVND (reference sequence). CDR3 length: 15 residues. CDR3 in amino acids: CASSAQRDSGNEAFF. The CDR3 DNA is TGTGCCAGTAGTGCGCAACGGGACAGCGGTAATGAAGCTTTCTTT.

V gene TRBV7-9 combines with J gene TRBJ1-2, with TRBD1 matching 7 bases. The CDR3 is made up of 13 amino acids. CDR1 and CDR2 from the germline V gene are SEHNR and FQNEAQ (reference sequence). V lost 5 bases to trimming and J lost 5 bases; unmatched junction nucleotides: 5. CDR3 coding DNA: TGTGCCAGCAGCCGCACAGGGGATTATGGCTACACCTTC. Protein: CASSRTGDYGYTF. Together with reference TRBV7-9 and TRBJ1-2, the CDR3 gives the full variable domain: DTGVSQNPRHKITKRGQNVTFRCDPISEHNRLYWYRQTLGQGPEFLTYFQNEAQLEKSRLLSDRFSAERPKGSFSTLEIQRTEQGDSAMYLCASSRTGDYGYTFGSGTRLTVV.

The rearrangement links TRBV19 to TRBJ2-7, with a weak D call TRBD2 (5 bases). CDR1 is LNHDA and CDR2 is SQIVND in the germline V gene (reference sequence). V lost 10 bases, J lost 0 bases, and 16 bases lay in between. The length of the CDR3 is 14 residues. The CDR3 DNA reads TGTGCCACCTCCCCGCGGGCCAGCTCCTACGAGCAGTACTTC. Translated: CATSPRASSYEQYF.

CDR3 in DNA: TGTGCCTGGAGTGTAGCGGGACTAGCGGGAACGACCCAGTACTTC. Its translation: CAWSVAGLAGTTQYF. The chain has TRBV30 and TRBJ2-5; 13 bases align to TRBD2. V trimming: 0 bases; J trimming: 7 bases; junction bases outside the gene matches: 5. The CDR3 runs 15 residues. Germline CDR1 is GTSNPN and CDR2 is SVGIG (reference sequence).

The rearrangement joins TRBV28 to TRBJ1-5; D is ambiguous. Germline CDR1 and CDR2: MDHEN and SYDVKM. Trimming took off 6 bases at V and 0 bases at J, with 12 bases between the two ends. The length of the CDR3 is 15 residues. CDR3 amino acids: CASRRRRVSNQPQHF. The CDR3 DNA follows: TGTGCCAGCAGACGAAGACGGGTTAGCAATCAGCCCCAGCATTTT.

This chain uses TRBV14 with TRBJ1-1; D is uncertain. Trimming took off 0 bases at V and 6 bases at J, with 11 bases between the two ends. CDR3 length equals 14 residues. CDR1 and CDR2 from the germline V gene are SGHDN and FVKESK. Written as DNA, the CDR3 is TGTGCCAGCAGCCAAGATCTCCGAGGATCTGAAGCTTTCTTT. It encodes CASSQDLRGSEAFF.

This clone was detected once. The V and J genes are TRBV19 and TRBJ2-7, with TRBD1 identical over 7 bases. V shed 4 bases and J 2 bases; nucleotides not matched to a gene: 8. This CDR3 is built from 15 residues. Germline lookup yields CDR1 LNHDA and CDR2 SQIVND (reference sequence). The CDR3 spells CASSTFPTGPYEQYF. DNA of the CDR3: TGTGCCAGTAGTACTTTCCCGACAGGGCCCTACGAGCAGTACTTC. The full variable domain, its missing parts supplied by reference TRBV19 and TRBJ2-7, is DGGITQSPKYLFRKEGQNVTLSCEQNLNHDAMYWYRQDPGQGLRLIYYSQIVNDFQKGDIAEGYSVSREKKESFPLTVTSAQKNPTAFYLCASSTFPTGPYEQYFGPGTRLTVT.